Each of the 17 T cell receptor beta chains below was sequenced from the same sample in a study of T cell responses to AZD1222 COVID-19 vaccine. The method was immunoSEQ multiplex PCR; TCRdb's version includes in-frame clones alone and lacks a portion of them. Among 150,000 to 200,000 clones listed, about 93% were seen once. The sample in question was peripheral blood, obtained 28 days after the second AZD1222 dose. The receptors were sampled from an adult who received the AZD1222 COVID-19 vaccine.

As DNA, the CDR3 is TGTGCCAGCACCCCGACTGGGGGCCGTGGGGGGGCGCAGGGCTACACCTTC. It codes for CASTPTGGRGGAQGYTF. This chain uses TRBV27 with TRBJ1-2; a possible D gene is TRBD1 (6 bases). Per the germline V gene, CDR1 is MNHEY and CDR2 is SMNVEV (reference sequence). V lost 7 bases and J lost 8, with 29 bases in between. The CDR3 loop spans 17 amino acids.

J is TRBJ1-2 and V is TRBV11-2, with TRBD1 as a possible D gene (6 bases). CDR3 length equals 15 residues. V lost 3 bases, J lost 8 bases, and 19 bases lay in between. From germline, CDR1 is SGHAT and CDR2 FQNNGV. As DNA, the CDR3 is TGTGCCAGCAGCTTCCAGGGGACCCCTGCGAGCGGCTACACCTTC. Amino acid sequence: CASSFQGTPASGYTF.

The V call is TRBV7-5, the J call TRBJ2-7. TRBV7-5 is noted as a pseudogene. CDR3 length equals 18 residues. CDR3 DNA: TGTGCCAGAAGCCCGACGACGGCGAGAGGGACGGTTCCCTACGAGCAGTACTTC. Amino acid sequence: CARSPTTARGTVPYEQYF.

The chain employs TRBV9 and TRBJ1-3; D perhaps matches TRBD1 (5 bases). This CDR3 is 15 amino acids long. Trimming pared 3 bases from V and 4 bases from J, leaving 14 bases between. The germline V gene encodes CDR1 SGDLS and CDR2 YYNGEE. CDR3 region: CASSGSWGSGNTIYF. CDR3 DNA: TGTGCCAGCAGCGGCTCCTGGGGGTCCGGAAACACCATATATTTT.

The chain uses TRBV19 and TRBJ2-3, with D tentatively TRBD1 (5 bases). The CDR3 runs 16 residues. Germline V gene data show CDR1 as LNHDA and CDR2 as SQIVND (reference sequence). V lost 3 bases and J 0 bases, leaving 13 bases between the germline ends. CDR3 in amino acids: CASSIWQGLSTDTQYF. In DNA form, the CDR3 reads TGTGCCAGTAGTATCTGGCAGGGATTGAGCACAGATACGCAGTATTTT.

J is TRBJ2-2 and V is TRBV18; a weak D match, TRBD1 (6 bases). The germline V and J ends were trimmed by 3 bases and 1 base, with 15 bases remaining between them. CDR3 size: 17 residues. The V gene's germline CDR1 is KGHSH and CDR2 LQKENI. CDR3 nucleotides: TGTGCCAGCTCACCCTCAACCGGGACAATGAACACCGGGGAGCTGTTTTTT. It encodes CASSPSTGTMNTGELFF.

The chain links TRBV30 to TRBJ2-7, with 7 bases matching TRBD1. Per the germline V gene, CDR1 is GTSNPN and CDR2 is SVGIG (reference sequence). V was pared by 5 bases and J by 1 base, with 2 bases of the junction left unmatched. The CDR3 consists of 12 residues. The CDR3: CAWGTVSYEQYF. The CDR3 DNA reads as TGTGCCTGGGGGACAGTGTCCTACGAGCAGTACTTC.

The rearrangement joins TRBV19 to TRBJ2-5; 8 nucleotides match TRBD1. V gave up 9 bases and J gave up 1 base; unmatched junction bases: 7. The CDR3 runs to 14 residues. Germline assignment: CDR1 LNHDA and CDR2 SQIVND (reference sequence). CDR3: CASLGTGSQETQYF. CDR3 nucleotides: TGTGCCAGCCTCGGGACAGGTTCCCAAGAGACCCAGTACTTC.

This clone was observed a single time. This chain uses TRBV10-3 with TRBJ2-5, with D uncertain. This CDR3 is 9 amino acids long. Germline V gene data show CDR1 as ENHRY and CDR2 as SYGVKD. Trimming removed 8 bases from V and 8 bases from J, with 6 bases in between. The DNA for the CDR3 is TGTGCCATCTGGCAAACCCAGTACTTC. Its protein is CAIWQTQYF.

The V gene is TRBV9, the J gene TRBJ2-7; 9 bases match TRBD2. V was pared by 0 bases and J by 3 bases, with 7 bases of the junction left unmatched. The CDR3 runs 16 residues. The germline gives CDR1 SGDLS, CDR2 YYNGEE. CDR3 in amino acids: CASSVDLLSGSYEQYF. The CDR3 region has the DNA TGTGCCAGCAGCGTAGATCTCCTTAGCGGGAGCTACGAGCAGTACTTC.

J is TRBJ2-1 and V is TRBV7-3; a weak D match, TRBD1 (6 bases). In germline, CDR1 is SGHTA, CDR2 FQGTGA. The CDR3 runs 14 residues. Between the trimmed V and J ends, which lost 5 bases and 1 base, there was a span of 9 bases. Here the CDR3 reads CASSLQGSYNEQFF. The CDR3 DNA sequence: TGTGCCAGCAGCCTACAGGGATCCTACAATGAGCAGTTCTTC.

CDR3 sequence: CASSPNGYEQYF. Written as DNA, the CDR3 is TGTGCCAGCAGCCCCAACGGGTACGAGCAGTACTTC. The genes are TRBV7-7 and TRBJ2-7; D gene unclear. Trimming cost V 5 bases and J 4 bases, with 9 bases left between them. The CDR3 is 12 amino acids. CDR1 is SSHAT and CDR2 is FNYEAQ in the germline V gene (reference sequence).

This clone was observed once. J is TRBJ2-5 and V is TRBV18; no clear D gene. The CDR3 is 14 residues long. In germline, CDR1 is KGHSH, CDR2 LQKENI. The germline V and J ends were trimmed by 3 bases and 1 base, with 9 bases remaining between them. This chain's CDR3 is CASSPGQTQETQYF. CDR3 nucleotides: TGTGCCAGCTCACCTGGCCAGACCCAAGAGACCCAGTACTTC.

Here the CDR3 DNA reads TGTGCCAGCAGCCAAGATAGGGCAGGGGAATACAATGAGCAGTTCTTC. Translating gives CASSQDRAGEYNEQFF. The chain employs TRBV4-2 and TRBJ2-1, with a tentative D call TRBD1 (6 bases). CDR3 length: 16 residues. V dropped 0 bases and J dropped 4 bases, with 13 bases sitting between them. Germline CDR1 LGHNA, CDR2 YNFKEQ.

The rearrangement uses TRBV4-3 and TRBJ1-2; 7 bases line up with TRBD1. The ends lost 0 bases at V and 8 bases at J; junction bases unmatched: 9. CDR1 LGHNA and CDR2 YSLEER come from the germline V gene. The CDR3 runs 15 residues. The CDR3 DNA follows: TGCGCCAGCAGCCAAGATGACAGGACAGGTCGGGGCTACACCTTC. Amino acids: CASSQDDRTGRGYTF.

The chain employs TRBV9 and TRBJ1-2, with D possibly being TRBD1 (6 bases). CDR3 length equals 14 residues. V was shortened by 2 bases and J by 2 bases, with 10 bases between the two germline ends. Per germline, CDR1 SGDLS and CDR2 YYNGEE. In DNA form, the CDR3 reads TGTGCCAGCAGCGTTATGCAGGGGAACTATGGCTACACCTTC. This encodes CASSVMQGNYGYTF.

The CDR3 DNA sequence: TGTGCCTGGAACCCCGGGCTGGGGCCGGCTGATGGGCCCCAGCATTTT. Its protein product is CAWNPGLGPADGPQHF. This chain uses TRBV30 with TRBJ1-5; D perhaps matches TRBD1 (5 bases). Between the trimmed V and J ends, which lost 4 bases and 9 bases, there was a span of 25 bases. CDR1 and CDR2 (germline): GTSNPN, SVGIG (reference sequence). The CDR3 extends over 16 amino acids.